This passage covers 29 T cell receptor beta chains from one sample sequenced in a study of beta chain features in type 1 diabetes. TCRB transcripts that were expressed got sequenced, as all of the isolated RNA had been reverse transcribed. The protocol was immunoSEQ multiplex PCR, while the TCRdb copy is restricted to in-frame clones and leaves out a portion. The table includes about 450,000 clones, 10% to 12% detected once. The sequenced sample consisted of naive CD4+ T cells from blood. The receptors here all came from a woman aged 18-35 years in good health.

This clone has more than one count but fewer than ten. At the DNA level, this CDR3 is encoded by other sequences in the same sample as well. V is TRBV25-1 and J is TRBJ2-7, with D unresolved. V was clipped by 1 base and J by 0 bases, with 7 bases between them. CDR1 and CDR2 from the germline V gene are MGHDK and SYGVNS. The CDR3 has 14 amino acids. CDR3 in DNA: TGTGCCAGCAGTGAATCTCGCGGCTCCTACGAGCAGTACTTC. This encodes CASSESRGSYEQYF.

This CDR3 is CASSYSGAERYNEQFF. The CDR3 nucleotides read TGTGCCAGCAGTTACTCAGGAGCGGAGCGGTACAATGAGCAGTTCTTC. The chain uses TRBV6-5 and TRBJ2-1; a weak D match, TRBD2 (5 bases). Germline V gene sequence: CDR1 MNHEY, CDR2 SVGAGI. This CDR3 is 16 amino acids long. V lost 0 bases and J lost 4, with 13 bases in between.

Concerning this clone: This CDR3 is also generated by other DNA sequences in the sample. As DNA, the CDR3 is TGTGCCAGCAGCGTAACAGGCATGAACACTGAAGCTTTCTTT. Protein: CASSVTGMNTEAFF. The chain employs TRBV9 and TRBJ1-1; TRBD1 is a possible D gene (5 bases). The germline V gene has CDR1 SGDLS and CDR2 YYNGEE. V lost 1 base and J 0 bases, leaving 7 bases between the germline ends. This CDR3 is 14 amino acids long.

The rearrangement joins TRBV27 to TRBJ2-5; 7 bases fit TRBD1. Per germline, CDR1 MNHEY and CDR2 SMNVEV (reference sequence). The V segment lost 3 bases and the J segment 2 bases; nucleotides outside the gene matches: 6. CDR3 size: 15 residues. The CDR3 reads CASSFGQATQETQYF. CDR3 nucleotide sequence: TGTGCCAGCAGTTTCGGACAGGCTACACAAGAGACCCAGTACTTC.

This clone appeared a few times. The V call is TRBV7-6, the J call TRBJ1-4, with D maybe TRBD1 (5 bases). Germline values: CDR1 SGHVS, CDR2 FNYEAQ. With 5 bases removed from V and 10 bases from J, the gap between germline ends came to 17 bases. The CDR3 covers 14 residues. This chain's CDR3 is CASSPTGGPGKLFF. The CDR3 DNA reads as TGTGCCAGCAGCCCAACAGGTGGGCCAGGAAAACTGTTTTTT.

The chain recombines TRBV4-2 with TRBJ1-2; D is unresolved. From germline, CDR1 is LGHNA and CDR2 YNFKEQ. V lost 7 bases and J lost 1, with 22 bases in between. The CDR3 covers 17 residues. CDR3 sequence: CASTKLGRARVNYGYTF. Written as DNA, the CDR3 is TGTGCCAGCACCAAACTGGGTAGGGCTCGGGTTAACTATGGCTACACCTTC.

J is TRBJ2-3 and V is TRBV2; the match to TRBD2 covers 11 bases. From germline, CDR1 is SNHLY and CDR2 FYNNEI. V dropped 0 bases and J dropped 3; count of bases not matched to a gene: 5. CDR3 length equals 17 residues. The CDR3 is CASSEARLAGGTDTQYF. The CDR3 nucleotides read TGTGCCAGCAGTGAAGCACGCCTAGCGGGAGGAACAGATACGCAGTATTTT. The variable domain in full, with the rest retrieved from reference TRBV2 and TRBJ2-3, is EPEVTQTPSHQVTQMGQEVILRCVPISNHLYFYWYRQILGQKVEFLVSFYNNEISEKSEIFDDQFSVERPDGSNFTLKIRSTKLEDSAMYFCASSEARLAGGTDTQYFGPGTRLTVL.

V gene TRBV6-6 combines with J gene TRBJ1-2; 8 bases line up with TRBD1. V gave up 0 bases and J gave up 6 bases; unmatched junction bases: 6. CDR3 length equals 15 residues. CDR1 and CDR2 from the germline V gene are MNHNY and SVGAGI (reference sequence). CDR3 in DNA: TGTGCCAGCAGTTACTCGAACAGGGGGATGGATGGCTACACCTTC. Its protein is CASSYSNRGMDGYTF.

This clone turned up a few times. CDR3 DNA: TGTGCCAGCAGGTACACAGATCACTCCTACGAGCAGTACGTC. Translated: CASRYTDHSYEQYV. The chain carries TRBV6-1 and TRBJ2-7; D remains ambiguous. The CDR3 length is 14 residues. Germline V gene data show CDR1 as MNHNS and CDR2 as SASEGT. Deletions cut 6 bases from V and 0 bases from J, with 12 bases between.

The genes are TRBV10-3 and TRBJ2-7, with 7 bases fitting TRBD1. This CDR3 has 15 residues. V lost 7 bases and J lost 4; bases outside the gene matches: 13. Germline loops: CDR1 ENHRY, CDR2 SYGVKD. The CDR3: CAIKLRQGGRYEQYF. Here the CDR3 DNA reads TGTGCCATCAAACTAAGACAGGGCGGGCGTTACGAGCAGTACTTC.

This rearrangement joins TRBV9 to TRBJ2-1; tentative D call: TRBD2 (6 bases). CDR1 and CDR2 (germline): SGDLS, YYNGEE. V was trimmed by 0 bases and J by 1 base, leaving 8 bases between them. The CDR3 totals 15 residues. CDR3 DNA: TGTGCCAGCAGCGTAGAGGCGGGATCCTACAATGAGCAGTTCTTC. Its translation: CASSVEAGSYNEQFF.

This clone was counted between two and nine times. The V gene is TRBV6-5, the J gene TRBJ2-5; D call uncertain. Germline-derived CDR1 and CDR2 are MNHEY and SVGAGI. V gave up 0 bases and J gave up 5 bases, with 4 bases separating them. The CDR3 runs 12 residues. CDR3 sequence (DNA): TGTGCCAGCAGTTACTCGTTGGAGACCCAGTACTTC. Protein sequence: CASSYSLETQYF.

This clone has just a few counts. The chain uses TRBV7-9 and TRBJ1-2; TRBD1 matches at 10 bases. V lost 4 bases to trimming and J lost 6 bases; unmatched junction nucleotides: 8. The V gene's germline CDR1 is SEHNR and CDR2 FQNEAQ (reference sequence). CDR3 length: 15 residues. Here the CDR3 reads CASSSPGTGAHGYTF. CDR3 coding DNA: TGTGCCAGCAGCTCCCCCGGGACAGGGGCCCATGGCTACACCTTC.

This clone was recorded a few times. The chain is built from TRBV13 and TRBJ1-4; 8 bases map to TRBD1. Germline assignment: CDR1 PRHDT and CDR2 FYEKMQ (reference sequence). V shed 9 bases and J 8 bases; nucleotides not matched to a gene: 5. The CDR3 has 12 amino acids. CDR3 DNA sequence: TGTGCCAGTGGACAGGGAAAAGAAAAACTGTTTTTT. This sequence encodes CASGQGKEKLFF.

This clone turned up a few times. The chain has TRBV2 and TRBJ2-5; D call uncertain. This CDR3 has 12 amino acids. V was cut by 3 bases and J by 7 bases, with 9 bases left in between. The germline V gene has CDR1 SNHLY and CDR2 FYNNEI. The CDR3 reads CASSDGVGTQYF. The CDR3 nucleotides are TGTGCCAGCAGTGATGGCGTTGGGACCCAGTACTTC.

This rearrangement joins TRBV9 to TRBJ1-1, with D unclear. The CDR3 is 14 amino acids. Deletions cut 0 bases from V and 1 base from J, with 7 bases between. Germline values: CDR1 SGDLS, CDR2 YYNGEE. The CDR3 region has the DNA TGTGCCAGCAGCGTAGATCGTCGGAACACTGAAGCTTTCTTT. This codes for CASSVDRRNTEAFF.

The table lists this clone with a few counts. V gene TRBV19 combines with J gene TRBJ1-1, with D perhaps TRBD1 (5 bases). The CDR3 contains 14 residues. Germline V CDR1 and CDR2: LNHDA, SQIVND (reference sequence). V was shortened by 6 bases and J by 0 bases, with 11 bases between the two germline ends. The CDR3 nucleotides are TGTGCCAGTAGGATGGGGGAGATGAACACTGAAGCTTTCTTT. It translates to CASRMGEMNTEAFF.

This CDR3 is CASSEERDTQYF. As DNA, the CDR3 is TGTGCCAGCAGTGAAGAGCGAGATACGCAGTATTTT. The gene calls are TRBV2 and TRBJ2-3; D gene uncertain. This CDR3 has 12 residues. Germline V gives CDR1 SNHLY, CDR2 FYNNEI. Trimming removed 1 base at V and 5 bases at J, with 4 bases between.

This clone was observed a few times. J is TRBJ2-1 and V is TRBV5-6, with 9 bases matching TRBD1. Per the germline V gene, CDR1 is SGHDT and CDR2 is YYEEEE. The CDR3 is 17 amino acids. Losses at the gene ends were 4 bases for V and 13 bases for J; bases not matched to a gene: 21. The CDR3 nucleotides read TGTGCCAGCAGCCTGGGGCTCGGGACAGGGAGCGTCAATGGACAGTTCTTC. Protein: CASSLGLGTGSVNGQFF. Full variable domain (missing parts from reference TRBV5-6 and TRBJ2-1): DAGVTQSPTHLIKTRGQQVTLRCSPKSGHDTVSWYQQALGQGPQFIFQYYEEEERQRGNFPDRFSGHQFPNYSSELNVNALLLGDSALYLCASSLGLGTGSVNGQFFGPGTRLTVL.

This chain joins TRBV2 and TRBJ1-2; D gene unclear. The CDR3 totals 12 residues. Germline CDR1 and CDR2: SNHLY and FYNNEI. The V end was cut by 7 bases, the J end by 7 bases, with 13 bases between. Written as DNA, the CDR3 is TGTGCCAGCACCCTAGTCCCGCTTGGCTACACCTTC. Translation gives CASTLVPLGYTF.

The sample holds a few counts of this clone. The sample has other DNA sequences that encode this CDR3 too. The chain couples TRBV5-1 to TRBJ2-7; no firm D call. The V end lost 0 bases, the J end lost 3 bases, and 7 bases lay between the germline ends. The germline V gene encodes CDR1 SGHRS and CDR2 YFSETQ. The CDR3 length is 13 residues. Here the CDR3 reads CASSLVGSYEQYV. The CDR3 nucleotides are TGCGCCAGCAGCTTGGTAGGCAGCTACGAGCAGTACGTC.

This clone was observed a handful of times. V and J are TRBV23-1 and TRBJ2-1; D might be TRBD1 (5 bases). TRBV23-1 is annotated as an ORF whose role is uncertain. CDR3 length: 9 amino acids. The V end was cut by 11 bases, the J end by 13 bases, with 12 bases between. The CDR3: CARGQGQFF. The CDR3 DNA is TGCGCCCGTGGCCAGGGCCAGTTCTTC.

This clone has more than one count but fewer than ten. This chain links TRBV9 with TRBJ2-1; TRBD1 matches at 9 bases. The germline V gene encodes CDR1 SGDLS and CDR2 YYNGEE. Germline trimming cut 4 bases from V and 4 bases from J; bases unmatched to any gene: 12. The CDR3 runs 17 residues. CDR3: CASSSRGFGTGYNEQFF. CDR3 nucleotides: TGTGCCAGCAGCTCGAGAGGGTTTGGGACAGGGTACAATGAGCAGTTCTTC.

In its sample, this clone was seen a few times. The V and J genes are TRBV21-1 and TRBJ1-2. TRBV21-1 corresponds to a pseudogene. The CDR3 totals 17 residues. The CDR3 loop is CASSKRPIPGNYYGYTF. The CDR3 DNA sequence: TGTGCCAGCAGCAAACGTCCAATCCCGGGTAACTACTATGGCTACACCTTC.

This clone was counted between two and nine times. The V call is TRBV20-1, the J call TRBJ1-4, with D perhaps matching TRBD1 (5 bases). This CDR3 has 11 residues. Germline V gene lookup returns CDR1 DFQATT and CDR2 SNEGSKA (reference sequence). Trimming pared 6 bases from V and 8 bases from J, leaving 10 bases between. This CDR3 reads CSANGAEKLFF. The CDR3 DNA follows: TGCAGTGCAAACGGGGCCGAAAAACTGTTTTTT.

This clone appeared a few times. Written as DNA, the CDR3 is TGTGCCAGCAGCCCAGGAGGGGCTCGGTGGACCGGGGAGCTGTTTTTT. It translates to CASSPGGARWTGELFF. The rearrangement uses TRBV7-9 and TRBJ2-2; a weak D match, TRBD2 (6 bases). Germline CDR1 and CDR2: SEHNR and FQNEAQ (reference sequence). V was shortened by 5 bases and J by 5 bases, with 18 bases between the two germline ends. The CDR3 totals 16 residues.

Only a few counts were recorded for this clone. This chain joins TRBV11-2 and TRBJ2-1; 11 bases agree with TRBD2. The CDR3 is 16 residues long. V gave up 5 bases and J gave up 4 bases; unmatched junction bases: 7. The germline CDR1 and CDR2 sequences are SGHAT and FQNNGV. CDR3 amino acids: CASSPLRLAGYNEQFF. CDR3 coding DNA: TGTGCCAGCAGCCCGCTCCGACTAGCGGGGTACAATGAGCAGTTCTTC.

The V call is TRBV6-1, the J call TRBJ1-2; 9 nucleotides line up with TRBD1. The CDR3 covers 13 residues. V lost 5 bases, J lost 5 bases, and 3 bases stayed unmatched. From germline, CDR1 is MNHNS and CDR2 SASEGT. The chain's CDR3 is CASSPGTGYGYTF. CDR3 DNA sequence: TGTGCCAGCAGTCCCGGGACAGGGTATGGCTACACCTTC.

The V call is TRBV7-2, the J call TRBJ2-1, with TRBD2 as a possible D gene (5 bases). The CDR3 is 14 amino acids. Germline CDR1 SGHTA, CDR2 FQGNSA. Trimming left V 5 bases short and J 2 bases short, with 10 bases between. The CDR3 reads CASSRTLAYNEQFF. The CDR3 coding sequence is TGTGCCAGCAGCCGAACACTAGCCTACAATGAGCAGTTCTTC.